The source of this TCR beta chain is a study of early T cells in non-severe SARS-CoV-2 infection. Study at large: The sequenced material was bulk RNA from unsorted whole blood, and its chains were unpaired.

Individual cDNA molecules each received unique molecular identifiers attached to them. In TCRdb, the 5' RACE reads were re-called with MiXCR into one record per CDR3 protein. This table has some 87,000 distinct CDR3 sequences, about 12% appearing once. This clonotype was detected many times. The antigen is not known. Notes on the study in general: Missing private and CD4 specificities, VDJdb matching favored anti-spike CD8 responses.

There are 16 residues in the CDR3. Germline lookup yields CDR1 DFQATT and CDR2 SNEGSKA (reference sequence). Trimming shortened V by 6 bases and J by 0 bases, and 18 bases separated the two germline ends. The receptor was derived from an adult who was a healthcare worker with PCR-confirmed SARS-CoV-2 infection or an uninfected control (not recorded which). The V and J genes are TRBV20-1 and TRBJ1-5; the D gene is possibly TRBD1 (6 bases). Sequencing was performed on whole blood. This CDR3 reads CSARKAGDYSNQPQHF. The CDR3 region has the DNA TGCAGTGCGAGAAAGGCAGGGGATTATAGCAATCAGCCCCAGCATTTT.